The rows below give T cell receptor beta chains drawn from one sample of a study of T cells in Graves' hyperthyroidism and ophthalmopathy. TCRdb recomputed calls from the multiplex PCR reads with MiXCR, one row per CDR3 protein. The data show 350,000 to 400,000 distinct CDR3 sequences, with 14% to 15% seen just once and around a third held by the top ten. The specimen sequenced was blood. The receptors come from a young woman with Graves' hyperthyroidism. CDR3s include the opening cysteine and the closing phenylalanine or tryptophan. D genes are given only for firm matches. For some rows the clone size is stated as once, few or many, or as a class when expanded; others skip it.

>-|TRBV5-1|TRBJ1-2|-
TGCGCCAGCAGCTTGGGGATAGGTGGCTACACCTTC
CASSLGIGGYTF
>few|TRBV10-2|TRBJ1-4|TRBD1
TGCGCCAGCAGTGGGTCAGGGGGCACTAATGAAAAACTGTTTTTT
CASSGSGGTNEKLFF
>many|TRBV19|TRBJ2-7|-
TGTGCCAGTAGTATAGCCCCGGCGACAGGGACTTACTCCTACGAGCAGTACTTC
CASSIAPATGTYSYEQYF
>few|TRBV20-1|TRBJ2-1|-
TGCAGTGCTAGCCACTTCCTGGAAACTTACAATGAGCAGTTCTTC
CSASHFLETYNEQFF
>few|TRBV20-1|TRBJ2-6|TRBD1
TGCAGCTTGACAGGGGGATTTCAATCTGGGGCCAACGTCCTGACTTTC
CSLTGGFQSGANVLTF
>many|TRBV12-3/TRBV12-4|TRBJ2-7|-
TGTGCCAGCAGTTTATTGCCGGACCTAACCTACGAGCAGTACTTC
CASSLLPDLTYEQYF
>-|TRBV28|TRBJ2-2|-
TGTGCCAGCAGTTTGGGTCTCTGGGGTGACACCGGGGAGCTGTTTTTT
CASSLGLWGDTGELFF
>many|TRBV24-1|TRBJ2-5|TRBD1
TGTGCCACCAGTGATCCGACAGGGTCCGAGACCCAGTACTTC
CATSDPTGSETQYF
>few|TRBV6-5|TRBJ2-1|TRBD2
TGTGCCAGCAGAACGGTGGCGGGAGGTCACTATTTTCAGTTCTTC
CASRTVAGGHYFQFF
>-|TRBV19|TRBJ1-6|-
TGTGCCTCCTCGGGGCGCCCAGATTCACCCCTCCACTTT
CASSGRPDSPLHF
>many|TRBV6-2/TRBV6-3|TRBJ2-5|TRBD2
TGTGCCAGCAGTTCGCTAGCGGGAGGCTACGCTTCTGATAAAGAGACCCAGTACTTC
CASSSLAGGYASDKETQYF
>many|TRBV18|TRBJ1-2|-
TGTGCCAGCTCACCAATGTGGTCACTGGACAGCTATGGCTACACCTTC
CASSPMWSLDSYGYTF
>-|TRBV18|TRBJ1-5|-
TGTGCCAGCTCACCAGGGGGCAACCTGGTGGGCAATCAGCCCCAGCATTTT
CASSPGGNLVGNQPQHF
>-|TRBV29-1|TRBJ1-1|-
TGCAGCGTTGGCCAGATGAACACTGAAGCTTTCTTT
CSVGQMNTEAFF
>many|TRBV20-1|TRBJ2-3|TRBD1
TGCAAAGTTCAGGGGGCTGCAACCACAGATACGCAGTATTTT
CKVQGAATTDTQYF
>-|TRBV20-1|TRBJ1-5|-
TGCAGTGCTAGAGAGGGCCAGGGTGCGCAGCCCCAGCATTTT
CSAREGQGAQPQHF
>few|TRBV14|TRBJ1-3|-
TGTGCCAGCAGCCAAGAAACTTCTGGAAACACCATATATTTT
CASSQETSGNTIYF
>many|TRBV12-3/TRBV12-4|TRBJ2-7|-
TGTGCCAGCAGTTTAAGTACCGTCAACGAGCAGTACTTC
CASSLSTVNEQYF
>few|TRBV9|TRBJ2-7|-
TGTGCCAGCAGCGTAGGGGGGACCGACGAGCAGTACTTC
CASSVGGTDEQYF
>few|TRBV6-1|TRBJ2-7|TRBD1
TGTGCCAGCAGTGTAAACAGGGGGCTATACGAGCAGTACTTC
CASSVNRGLYEQYF
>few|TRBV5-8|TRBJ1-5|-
TGTGCCAGCAGAAGGGTGGGTCAGCCCCAGCATTTT
CASRRVGQPQHF
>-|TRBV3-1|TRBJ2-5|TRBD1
TGTGCCAGCAGCCCCGGACAGGGTTTTTTGGTCGGAGAGACCCAGTACTTC
CASSPGQGFLVGETQYF
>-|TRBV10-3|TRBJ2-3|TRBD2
TGTGCCATCAGTGGGGTAGGTGGTAGCGGGAGAAGAACAGATACGCAGTATTTT
CAISGVGGSGRRTDTQYF
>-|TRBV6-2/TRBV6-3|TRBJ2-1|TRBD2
TGTGCCGGCAGTTCGACTAGCGGGAGTCTCCATGAGCAGTTCTTC
CAGSSTSGSLHEQFF
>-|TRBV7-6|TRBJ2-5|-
TGTGCCAGCAGCCCCGCCGATCGGGGGACCCAGTACTTC
CASSPADRGTQYF
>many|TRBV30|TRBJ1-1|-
TGTGCCTGGAGTGTGAACAGGAACACTGAAGCTTTCTTT
CAWSVNRNTEAFF
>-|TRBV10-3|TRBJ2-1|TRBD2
TGTGCCATCACCCCAGCGGGAGTAGGCAATGAGCAGTTCTTC
CAITPAGVGNEQFF
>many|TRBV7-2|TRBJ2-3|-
TGTGCCAGCAGCTTAGTTTGGGGGGTCACAGATACGCAGTATTTT
CASSLVWGVTDTQYF
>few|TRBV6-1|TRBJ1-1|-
TGTGCCAGCAGTATTCTCCAGATGAACACTGAAGCTTTCTTT
CASSILQMNTEAFF
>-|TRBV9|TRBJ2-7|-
TGTGCCAGCAGCGTACGCAGGGCCGGGGTCGAGCAGTCCTTC
CASSVRRAGVEQSF
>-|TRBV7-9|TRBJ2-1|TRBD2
TGTGCCAGCAGCTTCCCTCGACTAGCGGGAGTCACCAATGAGCAGTTCTTC
CASSFPRLAGVTNEQFF
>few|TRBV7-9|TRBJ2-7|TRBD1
TGTGCCAGCAGCCAGGGACAGGGGGTAAGCGTCTCCTACGAGCAGTACTTC
CASSQGQGVSVSYEQYF
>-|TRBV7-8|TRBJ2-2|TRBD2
TGTGCCAGCAGCTTAGGCACCGGGACTAGCTTCACCGGGGAGCTGTTTTTT
CASSLGTGTSFTGELFF
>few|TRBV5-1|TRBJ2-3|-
TGCGCCAGCAGCTTGCTGCGGGAAGGTACAGATACGCAGTATTTT
CASSLLREGTDTQYF
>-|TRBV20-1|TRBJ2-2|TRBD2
TGCAGTGCTAGATACCCACTAGCGGGAGCTGGGGAGCTGTTTTTT
CSARYPLAGAGELFF